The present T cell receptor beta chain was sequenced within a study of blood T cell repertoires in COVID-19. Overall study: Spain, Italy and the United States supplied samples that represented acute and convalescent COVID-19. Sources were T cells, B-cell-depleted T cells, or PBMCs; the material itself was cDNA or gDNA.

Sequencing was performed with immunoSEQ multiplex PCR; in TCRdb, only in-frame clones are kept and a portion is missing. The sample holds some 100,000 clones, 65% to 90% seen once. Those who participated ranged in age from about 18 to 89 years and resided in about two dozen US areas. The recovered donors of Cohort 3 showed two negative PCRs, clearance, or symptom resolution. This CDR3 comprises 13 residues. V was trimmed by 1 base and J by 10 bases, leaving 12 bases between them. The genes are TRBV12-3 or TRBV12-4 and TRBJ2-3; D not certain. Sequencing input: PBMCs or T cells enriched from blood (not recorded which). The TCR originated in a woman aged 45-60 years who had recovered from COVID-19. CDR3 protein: CASSLDLVAAQYF. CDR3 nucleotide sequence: TGTGCCAGCAGTTTAGACCTAGTTGCGGCGCAGTATTTT.